Only a few counts were recorded for the clone carrying this TCR beta chain. These data originate in a study of T-cell reconstitution after alpha-beta-depleted transplantation in children. Researchers prepared the TCRbeta library using unique molecular identifiers, the study reports. From the PCR reads, TCRdb called clonotypes with MiXCR, one entry per CDR3 protein. The sample consists of around 410,000 distinct CDR3 sequences, approximately 11% of them appearing once. This sequence was found in a human donor who donated a stem cell graft to a child with acute myeloid leukemia. The sample in question was PBMCs from the stem cell graft donor, obtained from the stem cell graft.

CDR3 in amino acids: CASSVSGASFYEQYF. The DNA of the CDR3 is TGTGCCAGCAGCGTTAGCGGGGCCTCTTTCTACGAGCAGTACTTC. The chain recombines TRBV9 with TRBJ2-7; 8 bases are shared with TRBD2. CDR1 SGDLS and CDR2 YYNGEE come from the germline V gene. The CDR3 loop spans 15 amino acids. V lost 2 bases and J lost 3; bases outside the gene matches: 7. The full variable domain, with the rest looked up from reference TRBV9 and TRBJ2-7, is DSGVTQTPKHLITATGQRVTLRCSPRSGDLSVYWYQQSLDQGLQFLIQYYNGEERAKGNILERFSAQQFPDLHSELNLSSLELGDSALYFCASSVSGASFYEQYFGPGTRLTVT.